The clone carrying this TCR beta chain was seen once. Germline CDR1 reads SGHDN; CDR2 reads FVKESK. The CDR3 consists of 14 residues. Trimming stripped 5 bases from V and 3 bases from J, with 13 bases between. This sample was included in a study of shared clonotypes between healthy human individuals. Only in-frame clones appear in the TCRdb table, and some are missing; sequencing was by immunoSEQ multiplex PCR. This sample has about 2 million clones, with about 95% found just once. Naive CD8 cells lacked CD45RO, underwent positive selection for CCR7 and left out terminally differentiated effector memory CD45RA+ cells.

Sequencing used naive CD8+ T cells sorted from blood. The chain recombines TRBV14 with TRBJ1-2; unclear D gene. This receptor was taken from a man between 18 and 35 years old in good health. The CDR3 region has the DNA TGTGCCAGCAGCTATGGGAAGATGGACTATGGCTACACCTTC. Residues: CASSYGKMDYGYTF. Complete variable domain (other parts from reference TRBV14 and TRBJ1-2): EAGVTQFPSHSVIEKGQTVTLRCDPISGHDNLYWYRRVMGKEIKFLLHFVKESKQDESGMPNNRFLAERTGGTYSTLKVQPAELEDSGVYFCASSYGKMDYGYTFGSGTRLTVV.